This T cell receptor beta chain was captured by sequencing in a study of blood T cell repertoires in COVID-19. Study at large: COVID-19 samples collected from the United States, Italy and Spain covered acute and convalescent phases. PBMCs, B-cell-depleted T cells, or T cells were the source of the cDNA or gDNA that made up the material.

Authors' methods: Reference gene primer amplification in the assay estimated nucleated cell counts. The repertoire was sequenced with immunoSEQ multiplex PCR; TCRdb's copy has only in-frame clones and lacks some. That table gives V, J and clone size, and the DNA gave D and trimming. The sample lists 34,000 or so clones; approximately 80% were seen once. V was clipped by 4 bases and J by 3 bases, with 17 bases between them. The CDR3 runs 15 residues. The germline CDR1 and CDR2 sequences are SGHTS and YDEGEE. The chain carries TRBV5-8 and TRBJ2-7; TRBD2 might be the D (5 bases). The TCR originated in a man of 80 years or more with acute or convalescent COVID-19. Material for sequencing was peripheral blood. This chain's CDR3 is CASSASPGSIYEQYF. CDR3 DNA: TGTGCCAGCAGCGCCTCCCCGGGATCTATCTACGAGCAGTACTTC.